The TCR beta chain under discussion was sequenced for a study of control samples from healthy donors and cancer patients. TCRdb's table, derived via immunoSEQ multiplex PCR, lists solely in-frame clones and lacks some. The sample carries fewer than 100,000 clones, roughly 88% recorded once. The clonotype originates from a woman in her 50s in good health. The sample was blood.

CDR3 nucleotides: TGTGCCAGCAGCTTACTGGAGAACACTGAAGCTTTCTTT. Amino acids: CASSLLENTEAFF. The V gene is TRBV7-9, the J gene TRBJ1-1, with D unclear. V shed 2 bases and J shed 1 base, with 5 bases lying between them. CDR1 and CDR2 (germline): SEHNR, FQNEAQ (reference sequence). The CDR3 covers 13 residues.